The entry that follows covers one TCR beta chain sequence. This sample is drawn from a study of CD8 T cells in Susac syndrome. Trimming removed 6 bases at V and 0 bases at J, with 9 bases between. There are 14 residues in the CDR3. CDR1 LNHDA and CDR2 SQIVND come from the germline V gene (reference sequence). RNA was extracted with the RNeasy kit, and a quantity of about 0.45 to 1 ug was reverse transcribed using random hexamers. TCRdb passed the immunoSEQ multiplex PCR reads through MiXCR, listing each CDR3 protein once. This table has 100,000 to 150,000 distinct CDR3 sequences, 65% to 90% appearing once.

Material for sequencing was CD8+ T cells from PBMCs. The J gene is TRBJ2-1, the V gene TRBV19; D is undetermined. The source is a human donor with multiple sclerosis. The DNA for the CDR3 is TGTGCCAGTAGGGGGTGGGACTCCTACAATGAGCAGTTCTTC. It yields the protein CASRGWDSYNEQFF.